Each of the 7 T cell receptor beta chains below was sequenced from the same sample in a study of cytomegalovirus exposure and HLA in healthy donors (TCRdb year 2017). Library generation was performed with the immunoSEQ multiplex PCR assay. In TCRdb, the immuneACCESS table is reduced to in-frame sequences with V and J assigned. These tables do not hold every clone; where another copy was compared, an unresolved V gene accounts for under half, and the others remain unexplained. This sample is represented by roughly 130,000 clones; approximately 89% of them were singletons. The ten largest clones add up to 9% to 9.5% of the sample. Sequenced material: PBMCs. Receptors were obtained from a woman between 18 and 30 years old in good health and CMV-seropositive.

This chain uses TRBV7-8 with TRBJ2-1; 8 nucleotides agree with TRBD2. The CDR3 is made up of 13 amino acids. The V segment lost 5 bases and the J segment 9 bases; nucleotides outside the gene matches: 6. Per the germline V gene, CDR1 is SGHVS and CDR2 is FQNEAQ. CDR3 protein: CASSPRTSREQFF. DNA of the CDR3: TGTGCCAGCAGCCCCAGGACTAGCCGTGAGCAGTTCTTC.

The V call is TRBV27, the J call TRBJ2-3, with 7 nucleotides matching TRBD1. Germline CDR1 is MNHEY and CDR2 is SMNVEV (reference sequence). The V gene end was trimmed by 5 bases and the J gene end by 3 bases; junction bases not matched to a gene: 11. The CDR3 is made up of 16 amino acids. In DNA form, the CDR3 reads TGTGCCAGCAGTCCGTCTTCTGAGGGGGCAACAGATACGCAGTATTTT. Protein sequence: CASSPSSEGATDTQYF.

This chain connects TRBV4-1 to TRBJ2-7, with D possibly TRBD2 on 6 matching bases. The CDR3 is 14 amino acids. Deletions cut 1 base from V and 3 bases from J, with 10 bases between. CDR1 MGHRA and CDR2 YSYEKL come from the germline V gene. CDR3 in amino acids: CASSQGGVYYEQYF. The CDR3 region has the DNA TGCGCCAGCAGCCAAGGCGGGGTGTACTACGAGCAGTACTTC.

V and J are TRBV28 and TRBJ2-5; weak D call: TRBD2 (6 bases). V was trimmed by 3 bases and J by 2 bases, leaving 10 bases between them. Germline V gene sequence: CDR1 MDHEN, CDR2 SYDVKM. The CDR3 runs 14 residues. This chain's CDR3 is CASSLWDSQETQYF. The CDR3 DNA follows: TGTGCCAGCAGTTTGTGGGACTCTCAAGAGACCCAGTACTTC.

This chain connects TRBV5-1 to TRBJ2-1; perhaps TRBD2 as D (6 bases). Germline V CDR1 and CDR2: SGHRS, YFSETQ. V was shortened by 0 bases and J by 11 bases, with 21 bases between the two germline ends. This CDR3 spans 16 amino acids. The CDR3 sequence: CASSLEGSGGRGKQFF. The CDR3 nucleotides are TGCGCCAGCAGCTTGGAGGGGAGTGGAGGGCGGGGCAAGCAGTTCTTC. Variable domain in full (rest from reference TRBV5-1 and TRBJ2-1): KAGVTQTPRYLIKTRGQQVTLSCSPISGHRSVSWYQQTPGQGLQFLFEYFSETQRNKGNFPGRFSGRQFSNSRSEMNVSTLELGDSALYLCASSLEGSGGRGKQFFGPGTRLTVL.

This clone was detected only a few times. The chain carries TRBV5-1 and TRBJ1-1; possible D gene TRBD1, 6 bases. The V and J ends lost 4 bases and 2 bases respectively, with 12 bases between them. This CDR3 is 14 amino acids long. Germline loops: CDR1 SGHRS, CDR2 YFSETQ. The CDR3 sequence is CASSLQGGNTEAFF. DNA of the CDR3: TGCGCCAGCAGCCTACAGGGCGGCAACACTGAAGCTTTCTTT.

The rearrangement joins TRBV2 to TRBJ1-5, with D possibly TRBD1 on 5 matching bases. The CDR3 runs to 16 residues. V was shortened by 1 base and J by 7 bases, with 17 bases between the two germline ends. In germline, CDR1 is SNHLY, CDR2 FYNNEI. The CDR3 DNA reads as TGTGCCAGCAGTGAAGGTGTCCAGGGTTTTAACCAGCCCCAGCATTTT. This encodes CASSEGVQGFNQPQHF.